This entry lists 26 T cell receptor beta chains sequenced from one sample in a study of control samples from healthy donors and cancer patients. Assay used: immunoSEQ multiplex PCR; TCRdb lists only in-frame clones, some missing. The repertoire holds about 170,000 clones, with under 95% as singletons. The sequencing input was blood. These receptors were taken from a woman aged 18-29 years in good health.

This chain links TRBV10-3 with TRBJ1-2; D may be TRBD1 (5 bases). Trimming left V 9 bases short and J 8 bases short, with 16 bases between. The CDR3 is 12 amino acids. CDR1 ENHRY and CDR2 SYGVKD come from the germline V gene. The DNA of the CDR3 is TGTGCCATAACACGAGGGGAGAAAGGCTACACCTTC. Translated: CAITRGEKGYTF.

The chain carries TRBV19 and TRBJ1-2; TRBD1 matches at 7 bases. The CDR3 length is 15 residues. Unmatched junction bases numbered 9, after V lost 6 bases and J lost 2 bases. Per the germline V gene, CDR1 is LNHDA and CDR2 is SQIVND (reference sequence). CDR3 sequence: CASSNTGDTNYGYTF. Written as DNA, the CDR3 is TGTGCCAGTAGCAACACAGGGGATACCAACTATGGCTACACCTTC.

This chain uses TRBV10-3 with TRBJ2-1; D might be TRBD1 (6 bases). Looked up from germline, CDR1 is ENHRY and CDR2 is SYGVKD. V dropped 6 bases and J dropped 7 bases, with 16 bases sitting between them. This CDR3 spans 14 amino acids. CDR3 coding DNA: TGTGCCATCAGGGGGACATCGGGGACAAATGAGCAGTTCTTC. Protein product: CAIRGTSGTNEQFF.

The V call is TRBV5-6, the J call TRBJ2-1; D is unclear. Looked up from germline, CDR1 is SGHDT and CDR2 is YYEEEE. V lost 3 bases to trimming and J lost 5 bases, with 9 bases between them. This CDR3 is built from 13 residues. CDR3 protein: CASSSDTNNEQFF. CDR3 DNA sequence: TGTGCCAGCAGCTCCGACACCAACAATGAGCAGTTCTTC.

V usage is TRBV5-6 and J usage is TRBJ2-1; D may correspond to TRBD1 or TRBD2 (5 bases each). CDR1 is SGHDT, CDR2 YYEEEE, per germline. CDR3 length: 13 residues. V shed 4 bases and J shed 9 bases, with 14 bases lying between them. DNA of the CDR3: TGTGCCAGCAGCCCTGGGGGAATGGGTGAGCAGTTCTTC. It encodes CASSPGGMGEQFF.

The V gene is TRBV9, the J gene TRBJ2-3, with unresolved D. V dropped 0 bases and J dropped 0 bases, with 11 bases sitting between them. The V gene's germline CDR1 is SGDLS and CDR2 YYNGEE. The CDR3 totals 16 residues. The CDR3, as DNA: TGTGCCAGCAGCGTAGATGTGGCTAGGAGCACAGATACGCAGTATTTT. This codes for CASSVDVARSTDTQYF.

The gene calls are TRBV6-4 and TRBJ1-1; D unresolved. Trimming removed 7 bases at V and 3 bases at J, with 6 bases between. Germline CDR1 MRHNA, CDR2 SNTAGT. The CDR3 sequence is 11 residues long. CDR3 in amino acids: CASTLYTEAFF. CDR3 in DNA: TGTGCCAGCACTTTATACACTGAAGCTTTCTTT.

The chain employs TRBV6-5 and TRBJ1-6; D gene ambiguous. The length of the CDR3 is 13 residues. The germline CDR1 and CDR2 sequences are MNHEY and SVGAGI. Trimming removed 7 bases at V and 7 bases at J, with 11 bases between. The CDR3 DNA follows: TGTGCCAGCAAACGGAGCCTGAATTCACCCCTCCACTTT. Protein sequence: CASKRSLNSPLHF.

This clone was seen once. This rearrangement joins TRBV18 to TRBJ2-5; D might be TRBD2 (5 bases). With 2 bases removed from V and 5 bases from J, the gap between germline ends came to 15 bases. This CDR3 spans 15 amino acids. CDR1 KGHSH and CDR2 LQKENI come from the germline V gene. DNA for the CDR3: TGTGCCAGCTCACCATCGGAAGGGAGTCGGGAGACCCAGTACTTC. Encoded protein: CASSPSEGSRETQYF.

V and J are TRBV7-2 and TRBJ2-7; no clear D gene. CDR3 length: 15 amino acids. Trimming stripped 1 base from V and 0 bases from J, with 10 bases between. Germline V CDR1 and CDR2: SGHTA, FQGNSA. CDR3 loop: CASSLETESSYEQYF. CDR3 nucleotide sequence: TGTGCCAGCAGCTTAGAAACGGAGAGCTCCTACGAGCAGTACTTC.

V gene TRBV10-3 combines with J gene TRBJ2-2; TRBD2 agrees at 9 bases. Germline trimming cut 6 bases from V and 5 bases from J; bases unmatched to any gene: 7. The CDR3 runs 15 residues. CDR1 and CDR2 from the germline V gene are ENHRY and SYGVKD. The CDR3 DNA follows: TGTGCCATCAGCGCGGGACTAGCTAAAACCGGGGAGCTGTTTTTT. Its protein product is CAISAGLAKTGELFF.

This chain connects TRBV11-3 to TRBJ1-1; D may be TRBD1 (5 bases). The CDR3 covers 15 residues. V gave up 5 bases and J gave up 2 bases, with 15 bases separating them. The germline V gene encodes CDR1 SGHNT and CDR2 YENEEA. The CDR3 DNA is TGTGCCAGCAGCCCAGAGGGACCAATTAACACTGAAGCTTTCTTT. Translation gives CASSPEGPINTEAFF. The whole variable domain, filled in from reference TRBV11-3 and TRBJ1-1, reads EAGVVQSPRYKIIEKKQPVAFWCNPISGHNTLYWYLQNLGQGPELLIRYENEEAVDDSQLPKDRFSAERLKGVDSTLKIQPAELGDSAVYLCASSPEGPINTEAFFGQGTRLTVV.

The count of this clone is one. For the CDR3, the DNA is TGTGCCAGCAGCTTACTGGGGTACGGGGACATTAATGAAAAACTGTTTTTT. Encoded protein: CASSLLGYGDINEKLFF. The chain recombines TRBV7-2 with TRBJ1-4; possibly TRBD1 for D (6 bases). Trimming pared 2 bases from V and 4 bases from J, leaving 17 bases between. This CDR3 comprises 17 residues. CDR1 is SGHTA, CDR2 FQGNSA, per germline.

The V call is TRBV29-1, the J call TRBJ2-1; 9 bases align to TRBD1. The length of the CDR3 is 15 residues. Looked up from germline, CDR1 is SQVTM and CDR2 is ANQGSEA. With V trimmed by 2 bases and J by 2 bases, 4 bases remained unmatched. Written as DNA, the CDR3 is TGCAGCGTTGAAATCGGACAGGGGACCTACAATGAGCAGTTCTTC. As protein: CSVEIGQGTYNEQFF.

This clone appeared once. The J gene is TRBJ1-5, the V gene TRBV3-1 (or the pseudogene TRBV3-2), with TRBD1 matching over 7 bases. The CDR3 covers 13 residues. From germline, CDR1 is LGHDT and CDR2 YNNKEL (reference sequence). V dropped 0 bases and J dropped 7; count of bases not matched to a gene: 0. The DNA of the CDR3 is TGTGCCAGCAGCCAAGACAGGGGGCAGCCCCAGCATTTT. It translates to CASSQDRGQPQHF.

V and J are TRBV15 and TRBJ2-1; 10 nucleotides align to TRBD2. J was trimmed by 15 bases and V by 1 base; bases with no gene match: 15. CDR3 length: 16 amino acids. Germline CDR1 reads LNHNV; CDR2 reads YYDKDF (reference sequence). The CDR3 loop reads CATSRGGAGLASEGFF. Written as DNA, the CDR3 is TGTGCCACCAGCAGAGGCGGTGCGGGACTAGCGTCCGAGGGGTTCTTC.

The chain joins TRBV6-5 to TRBJ1-3; D uncertain. Trimming removed 2 bases at V and 3 bases at J, with 8 bases between. This CDR3 spans 14 amino acids. CDR1 is MNHEY and CDR2 is SVGAGI in the germline V gene. The CDR3 DNA sequence: TGTGCCAGCAGTTACGGGCCCTATGGAAACACCATATATTTT. Amino acids: CASSYGPYGNTIYF.

The V and J genes are TRBV9 and TRBJ2-2; D tentatively fits TRBD1 or TRBD2 (6 bases each). V gave up 4 bases and J gave up 0 bases, with 13 bases separating them. Germline V gene lookup returns CDR1 SGDLS and CDR2 YYNGEE. CDR3 length: 16 amino acids. The CDR3 region is CASSPGGGSNTGELFF. CDR3 DNA: TGTGCCAGCAGCCCCGGGGGCGGCTCGAACACCGGGGAGCTGTTTTTT. The complete variable domain, with remaining parts taken from reference TRBV9 and TRBJ2-2, reads DSGVTQTPKHLITATGQRVTLRCSPRSGDLSVYWYQQSLDQGLQFLIQYYNGEERAKGNILERFSAQQFPDLHSELNLSSLELGDSALYFCASSPGGGSNTGELFFGEGSRLTVL.

The chain is built from TRBV28 and TRBJ1-4, with D possibly TRBD1 on 5 matching bases. There are 14 residues in the CDR3. V was shortened by 5 bases and J by 8 bases, with 15 bases between the two germline ends. Germline values: CDR1 MDHEN, CDR2 SYDVKM. The CDR3 here is CASSQGEYWEKLFF. The CDR3 DNA follows: TGTGCCAGCAGTCAAGGGGAGTATTGGGAAAAACTGTTTTTT.

The chain recombines TRBV3-1 (or the pseudogene TRBV3-2) with TRBJ2-3; 7 bases fit TRBD1. The trim removed 4 bases at V and 2 bases at J, leaving 3 bases unmatched. The CDR3 has 14 amino acids. Germline CDR1 is LGHDT and CDR2 is YNNKEL (reference sequence). CDR3 DNA: TGTGCCAGCAGCCTGACAGGGTACACAGATACGCAGTATTTT. This gives the protein CASSLTGYTDTQYF.

The rearrangement joins TRBV19 to TRBJ2-2; the D is unclear. Trimming cost V 1 base and J 9 bases, with 12 bases left between them. The germline gives CDR1 LNHDA, CDR2 SQIVND (reference sequence). This CDR3 region has 14 residues. CDR3 amino acids: CASSIGQAPRELFF. In nucleotides, the CDR3 is TGTGCCAGTAGTATAGGGCAGGCCCCCAGGGAGCTGTTTTTT.

The chain joins TRBV28 to TRBJ1-5; a weak D match, TRBD1 (6 bases). Per the germline V gene, CDR1 is MDHEN and CDR2 is SYDVKM. The CDR3 has 14 residues. V was clipped by 7 bases and J by 6 bases, with 16 bases between them. The CDR3 reads CASKISQGLQPQHF. The CDR3 DNA sequence: TGTGCCAGCAAAATCAGTCAGGGGCTTCAGCCCCAGCATTTT.

The chain carries TRBV6-6 and TRBJ2-3; the D is unclear. V lost 2 bases and J 6 bases, leaving 12 bases between the germline ends. Germline V CDR1 and CDR2: MNHNY, SVGAGI (reference sequence). This CDR3 spans 14 amino acids. The CDR3 bases are TGTGCCAGCAGTTACACTCGACTGGGCGATACGCAGTATTTT. It yields the protein CASSYTRLGDTQYF.

This chain links TRBV6-5 with TRBJ1-5, with D perhaps TRBD1 (5 bases). Germline assignment: CDR1 MNHEY and CDR2 SVGAGI. V lost 2 bases and J 6 bases, leaving 14 bases between the germline ends. CDR3 length: 15 residues. Here the CDR3 DNA reads TGTGCCAGCAGTTACACCAGGGACGATGGTCAGCCCCAGCATTTT. It encodes CASSYTRDDGQPQHF.

V and J are TRBV6-2 or TRBV6-3 and TRBJ2-5, with D unresolved. Trimming removed 3 bases from V and 0 bases from J, with 23 bases in between. This CDR3 is built from 19 residues. Germline CDR1 is MNHEY and CDR2 is SVGEGT. CDR3 region: CASSYQEEHRSRYQETQYF. The CDR3 coding sequence is TGTGCCAGCAGTTATCAAGAAGAACACCGGTCAAGGTACCAAGAGACCCAGTACTTC.

This clone has only a few counts. The V gene is TRBV5-1, the J gene TRBJ2-7; 10 bases map to TRBD1. Germline CDR1 SGHRS, CDR2 YFSETQ. The V and J ends lost 4 bases and 2 bases, in that order; junction bases with no gene match: 3. The CDR3 is 14 amino acids. The CDR3 reads CASSAGTGAYEQYF. The CDR3 DNA reads as TGCGCCAGCAGCGCCGGGACAGGGGCCTACGAGCAGTACTTC.